This record concerns one T cell receptor (beta chain) sequence. Its antigen remains unknown. In germline, CDR1 is KGHSH, CDR2 LQKENI. The CDR3 extends over 14 amino acids. Trimming took 6 bases from V and 7 from J, leaving 18 bases between them. The sample belongs to a study of Graves' ophthalmopathy and Graves' hyperthyroidism. Study results and limitations: Detection in blood was also observed for most expanded thyroid clonotypes above 0.001 frequency.

The authors amplified TCR beta CDR3 regions, and they did so from RNA transcripts for repertoire sequencing. First-round RT-PCR relied on HTBI primers, and a second-round multiplex PCR came next. TCRdb passed the multiplex PCR reads through MiXCR, listing each CDR3 protein once. The data hold 400,000 to 450,000 distinct CDR3 sequences, with around 20% observed a single time. The sample consisted of peripheral blood. The chain employs TRBV18 and TRBJ1-1; D unclear. The TCR originated in a woman between 18 and 29 years old with stable Graves' hyperthyroidism. CDR3 in amino acids: CASSGSTGGSEAFF. The CDR3 nucleotides are TGTGCCAGCTCCGGCAGTACCGGCGGAAGTGAAGCTTTCTTT.